This T cell receptor (beta chain) comes out of a study of radiotherapy plus CTLA-4 blockade in lung cancer. Clones were sequenced by immunoSEQ multiplex PCR, and TCRdb holds only the in-frame ones, with some missing. The sample lists some 32,000 clones; roughly 71% were seen once. The CDR3 totals 14 residues. Germline V gene data show CDR1 as SGHNT and CDR2 as YYREEE (reference sequence). Trimming took off 0 bases at V and 8 bases at J, with 12 bases between the two ends. Focal radiation with ipilimumab CTLA-4 blockade was given to patients with chemo-refractory metastatic non-small-cell lung cancer.

The J gene is TRBJ2-1, the V gene TRBV5-4; D uncertain. Specimen: peripheral blood, collected from a patient treated with radiotherapy plus ipilimumab. This sequence originates from a human donor with non-small cell lung cancer who had stable disease on radiotherapy plus ipilimumab. This chain's CDR3 is CASSLVSQSDEQFF. DNA of the CDR3: TGTGCCAGCAGCTTGGTGTCACAGAGCGATGAGCAGTTCTTC.